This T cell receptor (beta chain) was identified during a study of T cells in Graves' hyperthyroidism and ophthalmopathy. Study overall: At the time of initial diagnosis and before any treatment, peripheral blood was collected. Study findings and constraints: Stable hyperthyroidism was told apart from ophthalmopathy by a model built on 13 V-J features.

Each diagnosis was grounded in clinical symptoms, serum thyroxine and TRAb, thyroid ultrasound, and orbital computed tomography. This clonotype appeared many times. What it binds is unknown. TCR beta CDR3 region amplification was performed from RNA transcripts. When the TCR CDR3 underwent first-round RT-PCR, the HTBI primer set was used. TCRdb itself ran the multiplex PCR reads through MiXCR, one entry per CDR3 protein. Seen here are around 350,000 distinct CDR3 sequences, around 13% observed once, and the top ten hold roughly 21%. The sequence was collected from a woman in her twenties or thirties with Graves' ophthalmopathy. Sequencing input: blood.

The CDR3 spells CASSQQGVRADTQYF. CDR3 sequence (DNA): TGTGCCAGCAGCCAACAGGGTGTCAGGGCAGATACGCAGTATTTT. The chain links TRBV14 to TRBJ2-3; maybe TRBD1 (5 bases). Germline CDR1 reads SGHDN; CDR2 reads FVKESK. This CDR3 is 15 amino acids long. Trimming took 2 bases from V and 4 from J, leaving 13 bases between them.